This is a list of T cell receptor beta chains from one sample in a study of spatial heterogeneity in lung cancer. TCRdb processed the 5' RACE reads anew with MiXCR; each CDR3 protein has one entry. The table records about 92,000 distinct CDR3 sequences, approximately 12% of them present only once. The input for sequencing was PBMCs, taken at surgery. The origin of the receptors is a male donor with early-stage non-small cell lung cancer. CDR3s include the opening cysteine and the closing phenylalanine or tryptophan. D genes are given only for firm matches. Size is stated for part of the rows, as once, few or many counts, or as a class when the clone is expanded.

d_call,j_call,clone_size,v_call,cdr3_nt,cdr3_aa
NA,TRBJ2-3,NA,TRBV19,TGTGCCACCCGGGACTCGCCAAAAAGCACAGATACGCAGTATTTT,CATRDSPKSTDTQYF
TRBD2,TRBJ2-5,few,TRBV10-3,TGTGCCATCAGTGAGTCATTCGGGAGGGCCGATCAAGAGACCCAGTACTTC,CAISESFGRADQETQYF
TRBD2,TRBJ2-1,many,TRBV28,TGTGCCAGCAGGACGACTAGCAGATACAATGAGCAGTTCTTC,CASRTTSRYNEQFF
NA,TRBJ2-1,many,TRBV27,TGTGCCAGCAGTCCCCGGACAGCGGGCTCCTACAATGAGCAGTTCTTC,CASSPRTAGSYNEQFF
TRBD1,TRBJ1-3,NA,TRBV7-2,TGTGCCAGCAGCTTATTTCCAGGGACAGTGGGAAACACCATATATTTT,CASSLFPGTVGNTIYF
NA,TRBJ2-6,few,TRBV12-3/TRBV12-4,TGTGCCAGCACCCCGGGCAAGTCTGGGGCCAACGTCCTGACTTTC,CASTPGKSGANVLTF
NA,TRBJ2-1,NA,TRBV19,TGTGCCAGTAGTATAGCGGGGGAGTTGAATGAGCAGTTCTTC,CASSIAGELNEQFF
NA,TRBJ2-3,NA,TRBV28,TGTGCCAGCAGTTTCACACTCCTTGGTACGCAGTATTTT,CASSFTLLGTQYF
NA,TRBJ1-1,NA,TRBV29-1,TGCAGCGTTGACTGGGGTGGCACTGAAGCTTTCTTT,CSVDWGGTEAFF
NA,TRBJ2-5,NA,TRBV2,TGTGCCAGCAGTACGCGGGTTCAAGAGACCCAGTACTTC,CASSTRVQETQYF
NA,TRBJ2-1,NA,TRBV9,TGTGCCAGCAGCGCCCAGACTTACAATGAGCAGTTCTTC,CASSAQTYNEQFF
TRBD1,TRBJ2-3,NA,TRBV12-3/TRBV12-4,TGTGCCAGCAGCCAAAGGACAGGGGGAAGCACAGATACGCAGTATTTT,CASSQRTGGSTDTQYF
NA,TRBJ2-3,NA,TRBV29-1,TGCAGCGTTGTGTGGACCCTAACAGATACGCAGTATTTT,CSVVWTLTDTQYF
TRBD2,TRBJ2-2,many,TRBV6-6,TGTGCCAGCAGTTACGGGCCGGGGGGGGCCACCGGGGAGCTGTTTTTT,CASSYGPGGATGELFF
NA,TRBJ2-7,few,TRBV28,TGTGCCAGCAGTCCCGCAGCCCGATTTTCCGAGCAGTACTTC,CASSPAARFSEQYF
NA,TRBJ1-1,NA,TRBV7-3,TGTGCCAGCAGCTTCAAAGGACGGAACACTGAAGCTTTCTTT,CASSFKGRNTEAFF
NA,TRBJ1-4,many,TRBV7-6,TGTGCCAGCAGCCCCGCCGGGGGGATTAATGAAAAACTGTTTTTT,CASSPAGGINEKLFF
NA,TRBJ1-1,many,TRBV5-4,TGTGCCAGCAGTCCTCCGGCCACGAACACTGAAGCTTTCTTT,CASSPPATNTEAFF
NA,TRBJ2-5,many,TRBV5-4,TGTGCCAGCAGCCCGGGGGTCCAAGAGACCCAGTACTTC,CASSPGVQETQYF
NA,TRBJ2-7,few,TRBV7-9,TGTGCCAGCAGCTTACCAGGGGAGAGCTACGAGCAGTACTTC,CASSLPGESYEQYF
NA,TRBJ2-2,few,TRBV28,TGTGCCAGCTCCGCAGGGCTAGCTATTACCGGGGAGCTGTTTTTT,CASSAGLAITGELFF
NA,TRBJ1-3,few,TRBV30,TGTGCCTGGTCCCCGGCCAGGACGAACTCTGGAAACACCATATATTTT,CAWSPARTNSGNTIYF
TRBD2,TRBJ2-5,NA,TRBV11-2,TGTGCCAGCAGCTTAGGCCCGACGGGACTAGCGTACACGACCCAGTACTTC,CASSLGPTGLAYTTQYF
NA,TRBJ2-2,NA,TRBV29-1,TGCAGCGTCCGTGAGACCGGGGAGCTGTTTTTT,CSVRETGELFF
TRBD2,TRBJ2-7,many,TRBV30,TGTGCCTGGAGTCACCCACTCAGCGGGGGGGCTCCCTACGAGCAGTACTTC,CAWSHPLSGGAPYEQYF
TRBD1,TRBJ1-1,few,TRBV7-9,TGTGCCAGCAGCTTAGGACAGGGGGCTTTCTTT,CASSLGQGAFF
NA,TRBJ2-3,NA,TRBV11-2,TGTGCCAGCAGCTTAGGGCTCTGGGACACCAGAAGCACAGATACGCAGTATTTT,CASSLGLWDTRSTDTQYF